The clone carrying this TCR beta chain was detected a few times. Its antigen remains unknown. CDR1 and CDR2 from the germline V gene are SGHTA and FQGNSA. V lost 2 bases to trimming and J lost 8 bases, with 10 bases between them. The CDR3 has 13 residues. This sample was included in a study of T cells after yellow fever vaccination. The study, taken as a whole, reports: Clonotypes shared by both compartments, CD4 and CD8, made up a small share.

TCRdb processed the 5' RACE reads anew with MiXCR; each CDR3 protein has one entry. Among 300,000 to 400,000 distinct CDR3 sequences, around an eighth were seen once, and the ten largest hold approximately 3.4%. This TCR was recovered from a man aged 18 to 30 who received the YFV17D yellow fever vaccine. The chain is built from TRBV7-2 and TRBJ2-4; D is possibly TRBD1 or TRBD2 (5 bases each). Sequencing was performed on CD4+ T cells sorted from PBMCs, taken 15 days after the yellow fever booster vaccination. CDR3 DNA: TGTGCCAGCAGCTTATATGGGGGAGACATTCAGTACTTC. Translating gives CASSLYGGDIQYF.